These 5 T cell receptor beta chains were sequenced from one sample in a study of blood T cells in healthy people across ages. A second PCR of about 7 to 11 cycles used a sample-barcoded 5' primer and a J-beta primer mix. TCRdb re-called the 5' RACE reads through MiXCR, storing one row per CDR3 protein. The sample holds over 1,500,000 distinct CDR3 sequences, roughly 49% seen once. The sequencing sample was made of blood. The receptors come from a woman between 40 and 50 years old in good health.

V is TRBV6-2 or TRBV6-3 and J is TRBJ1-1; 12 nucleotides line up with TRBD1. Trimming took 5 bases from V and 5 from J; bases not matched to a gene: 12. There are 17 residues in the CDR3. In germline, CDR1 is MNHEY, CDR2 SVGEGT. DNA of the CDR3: TGTGCCAGCAGTAACCAACCGGGACAGGGGGCGGGTACTGAAGCTTTCTTT. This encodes CASSNQPGQGAGTEAFF.

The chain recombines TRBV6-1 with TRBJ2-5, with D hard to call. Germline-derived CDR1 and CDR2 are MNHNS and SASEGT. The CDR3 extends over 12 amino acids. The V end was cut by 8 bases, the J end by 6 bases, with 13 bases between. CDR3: CASRLGRQTQYF. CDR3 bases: TGTGCCAGCCGGCTGGGCAGACAGACCCAGTACTTC.

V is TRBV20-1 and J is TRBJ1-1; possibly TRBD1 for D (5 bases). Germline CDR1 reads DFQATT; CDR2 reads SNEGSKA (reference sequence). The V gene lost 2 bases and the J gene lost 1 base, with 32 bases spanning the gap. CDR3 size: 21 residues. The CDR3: CSARPPRVGSLPGGPNTEAFF. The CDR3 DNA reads TGCAGTGCTAGACCCCCTCGGGTAGGGTCTTTACCTGGGGGACCGAACACTGAAGCTTTCTTT.

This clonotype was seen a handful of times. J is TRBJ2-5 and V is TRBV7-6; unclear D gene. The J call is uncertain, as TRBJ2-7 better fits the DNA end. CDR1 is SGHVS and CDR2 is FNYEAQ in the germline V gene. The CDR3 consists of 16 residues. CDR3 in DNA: TGTGCCAGCAGCTTTACCGATGAGCCATTTGTGGGCGAGCAGTACTTC. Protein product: CASSFTDEPFVGEQYF.

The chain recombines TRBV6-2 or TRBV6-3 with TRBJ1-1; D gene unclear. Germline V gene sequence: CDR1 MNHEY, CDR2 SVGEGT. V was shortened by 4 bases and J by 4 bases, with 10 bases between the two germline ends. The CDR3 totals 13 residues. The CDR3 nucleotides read TGTGCCAGCAGTTTCATCATCAGCACTGAAGCTTTCTTT. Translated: CASSFIISTEAFF.